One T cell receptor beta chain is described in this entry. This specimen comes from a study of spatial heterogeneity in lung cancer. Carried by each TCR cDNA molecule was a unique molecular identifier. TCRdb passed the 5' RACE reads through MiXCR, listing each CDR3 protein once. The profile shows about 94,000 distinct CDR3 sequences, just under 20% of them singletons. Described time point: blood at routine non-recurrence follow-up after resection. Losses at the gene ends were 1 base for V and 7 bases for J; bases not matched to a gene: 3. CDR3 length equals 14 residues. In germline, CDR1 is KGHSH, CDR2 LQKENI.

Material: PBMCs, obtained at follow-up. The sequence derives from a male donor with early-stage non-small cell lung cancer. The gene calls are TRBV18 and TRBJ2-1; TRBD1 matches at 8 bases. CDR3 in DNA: TGTGCCAGCTCACCACTTACAGGGGGTAATGAGCAGTTCTTC. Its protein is CASSPLTGGNEQFF.